This T cell receptor (beta chain) was observed in a study of blood T cell repertoires in COVID-19. Whole-study context: Samples of COVID-19 (acute and convalescent) were obtained from the United States, Italy and Spain. Sample material is recorded as cDNA or gDNA derived from T cells, B-cell-depleted T cells, or PBMCs.

Trimming removed 2 bases from V and 5 bases from J; junction bases left unmatched: 6. Germline assignment: CDR1 MNHEY and CDR2 SVGAGI. This CDR3 contains 15 residues. This clone showed up just once. Original processing notes: The authors estimated nucleated cell counts from reference gene primer amplification. The repertoire was sequenced with immunoSEQ multiplex PCR; TCRdb's copy has only in-frame clones and lacks some. The DNA was the basis for D and trimming; V, J and clone size are from that table. The sample consists of about 360,000 clones, 70% to 90% of them appearing once. Material for sequencing was peripheral blood. The clonotype was recovered from a human donor in a cohort sampled during active COVID-19. V gene TRBV6-5 combines with J gene TRBJ2-1; 7 bases align to TRBD2. CDR3 DNA: TGTGCCAGCAGTTACGGCCTAGCGGTTCACAATGAGCAGTTCTTC. As protein: CASSYGLAVHNEQFF.